The 24 T cell receptor beta chains below come from one sample, sequenced in a study of blood T cell repertoires in COVID-19. Method: immunoSEQ multiplex PCR; TCRdb's copy keeps in-frame clones and lacks some. The sample records 400,000 to 550,000 clones, 87% being singletons. The sequencing input was PBMCs or T cells enriched from blood (not recorded which). The receptors derive from a young woman with acute COVID-19.

The CDR3 loop reads CASSYSRRGPGLPYNEQFF. CDR3 sequence (DNA): TGTGCCAGCAGTTACTCTCGGCGGGGTCCGGGACTCCCCTACAATGAGCAGTTCTTC. This rearrangement joins TRBV6-2 or TRBV6-3 to TRBJ2-1; possible D gene TRBD2, 6 bases. The CDR3 length is 19 residues. Looked up from germline, CDR1 is MNHEY and CDR2 is SVGEGT. V was shortened by 0 bases and J by 2 bases, with 20 bases between the two germline ends.

This chain connects TRBV19 to TRBJ1-2; 11 positions agree with TRBD1. There are 13 residues in the CDR3. The trim removed 5 bases at V and 8 bases at J, leaving 4 bases unmatched. CDR1 LNHDA and CDR2 SQIVND come from the germline V gene (reference sequence). The CDR3 DNA is TGTGCCAGTAGTGGACAGGGGGCGGGAGGCTACACCTTC. It translates to CASSGQGAGGYTF.

This chain links TRBV27 with TRBJ1-1; 8 nucleotides line up with TRBD1. The CDR3 length is 15 residues. The ends lost 4 bases at V and 5 bases at J; junction bases unmatched: 9. Germline CDR1 and CDR2: MNHEY and SMNVEV (reference sequence). Here the CDR3 reads CASSSSGGLGTEAFF. DNA for the CDR3: TGTGCCAGCAGTTCCTCAGGGGGCCTTGGAACTGAAGCTTTCTTT.

The gene calls are TRBV28 and TRBJ1-2, with a possible D match to TRBD1 (6 bases). With 6 bases removed from V and 7 bases from J, the gap between germline ends came to 21 bases. The CDR3 covers 15 residues. CDR1 MDHEN and CDR2 SYDVKM come from the germline V gene. CDR3 coding DNA: TGTGCCAGCAGAGACTCACAGGGCCCTATATCTGGCTACACCTTC. It encodes CASRDSQGPISGYTF.

V is TRBV9 and J is TRBJ2-3, with unresolved D. Trimming left V 0 bases short and J 1 base short, with 12 bases between. The CDR3 loop spans 16 amino acids. Germline CDR1 reads SGDLS; CDR2 reads YYNGEE. In DNA form, the CDR3 reads TGTGCCAGCAGCGTAGGTGACTCCTTGGGCACAGATACGCAGTATTTT. Protein sequence: CASSVGDSLGTDTQYF.

The rearrangement links TRBV5-1 to TRBJ2-7; D may be TRBD1 (5 bases). CDR3 length: 13 amino acids. V shed 3 bases and J shed 3 bases, with 10 bases lying between them. Germline CDR1 SGHRS, CDR2 YFSETQ. CDR3 in amino acids: CASSSQGDYEQYF. As DNA, the CDR3 is TGCGCCAGCAGCTCGCAGGGTGACTACGAGCAGTACTTC.

CDR3 loop: CASSHAYTSYEQYF. In nucleotides, the CDR3 is TGCGCCAGCAGCCATGCATACACCTCCTACGAGCAGTACTTC. The chain joins TRBV4-1 to TRBJ2-7; D not resolved. Germline CDR1 MGHRA, CDR2 YSYEKL. V lost 3 bases to trimming and J lost 0 bases, with 9 bases between them. The CDR3 length is 14 residues.

V usage is TRBV12-3 or TRBV12-4 and J usage is TRBJ2-3, with D maybe TRBD1 (5 bases). This CDR3 has 12 residues. V lost 6 bases, J lost 4 bases, and 8 bases lay in between. As DNA, the CDR3 is TGTGCCAGCAGGACAGAAGCAGATACGCAGTATTTT. Protein product: CASRTEADTQYF.

The J gene is TRBJ2-7, the V gene TRBV10-3, with TRBD1 matching 10 bases. The CDR3 runs to 14 residues. Germline V gene lookup returns CDR1 ENHRY and CDR2 SYGVKD. The J segment lost 5 bases and the V segment lost 6 bases, leaving 7 bases of the junction unmatched. Here the CDR3 DNA reads TGTGCCATCAGGCCCGGGACAGGGGAGGACGAGCAGTACTTC. Translated: CAIRPGTGEDEQYF.

The rearrangement joins TRBV9 to TRBJ2-2; tentatively, D is TRBD2 (5 bases). CDR1 is SGDLS, CDR2 YYNGEE, per germline. This CDR3 has 14 amino acids. V gave up 4 bases and J gave up 6 bases, with 13 bases separating them. The CDR3 coding sequence is TGTGCCAGCAGCTTCGAAGGAGGATCCGGGGAGCTGTTTTTT. Its protein product is CASSFEGGSGELFF.

This chain links TRBV5-1 with TRBJ1-2, with D hard to call. V was trimmed by 3 bases and J by 6 bases, leaving 6 bases between them. CDR1 and CDR2 (germline): SGHRS, YFSETQ. The CDR3 consists of 11 residues. The CDR3 region has the DNA TGCGCCAGCAGCTCTCAGGATGGCTACACCTTC. It yields the protein CASSSQDGYTF.

The chain is built from TRBV2 and TRBJ1-1, with 8 nucleotides matching TRBD1. There are 15 residues in the CDR3. Trimming took 2 bases from V and 0 from J; bases not matched to a gene: 2. CDR1 and CDR2 from the germline V gene are SNHLY and FYNNEI. This chain's CDR3 is CASSETGGLNTEAFF. CDR3 nucleotides: TGTGCCAGCAGTGAAACAGGGGGGCTGAACACTGAAGCTTTCTTT.

This chain connects TRBV9 to TRBJ2-3, with 11 nucleotides matching TRBD2. With 4 bases clipped from V and 5 bases from J, the junction kept 3 bases outside the gene matches. Germline V gene sequence: CDR1 SGDLS, CDR2 YYNGEE. The CDR3 runs 14 residues. This CDR3 is CASSLAGGKDTQYF. CDR3 bases: TGTGCCAGCAGCTTAGCGGGGGGGAAAGATACGCAGTATTTT.

The chain joins TRBV27 to TRBJ1-2; 10 bases match TRBD1. This CDR3 contains 16 residues. Trimming at V came to 1 base and at J to 6 bases, leaving 8 bases not matched to a gene. CDR1 and CDR2 (germline): MNHEY, SMNVEV (reference sequence). The CDR3 loop is CASSLYRAGTGDGYTF. Written as DNA, the CDR3 is TGTGCCAGCAGTTTATATCGCGCGGGGACAGGGGATGGCTACACCTTC.

The J gene is TRBJ2-1, the V gene TRBV15; TRBD2 is a possible D gene (7 bases). Germline CDR1 LNHNV, CDR2 YYDKDF (reference sequence). Trimming pared 0 bases from V and 4 bases from J, leaving 16 bases between. The CDR3 is 17 amino acids. CDR3 coding DNA: TGTGCCACCAGCAGAGAAGCGGTTGGGGGGGCATACAATGAGCAGTTCTTC. Amino acids: CATSREAVGGAYNEQFF.

The rearrangement joins TRBV15 to TRBJ2-2, with a weak D call TRBD2 (5 bases). The V gene's germline CDR1 is LNHNV and CDR2 YYDKDF (reference sequence). The CDR3 covers 15 residues. The ends were cut back, 0 bases at V and 7 bases at J, with 12 bases in the middle. The DNA of the CDR3 is TGTGCCACCAGCAGAGATCCAGCCGGGGACGGGGAGCTGTTTTTT. This sequence encodes CATSRDPAGDGELFF.

V and J are TRBV6-5 and TRBJ1-2, with 9 positions matching TRBD1. Germline V gene sequence: CDR1 MNHEY, CDR2 SVGAGI. The CDR3 spans 15 residues. Trimming removed 5 bases from V and 4 bases from J; junction bases left unmatched: 8. CDR3 region: CASSSRQGGGYGYTF. In nucleotides, the CDR3 is TGTGCCAGCAGTAGTAGACAGGGGGGTGGCTATGGCTACACCTTC.

This chain uses TRBV3-1 (or the pseudogene TRBV3-2) with TRBJ2-5; D not certain. Trimming stripped 6 bases from V and 4 bases from J, with 9 bases between. Germline CDR1 and CDR2: LGHDT and YNNKEL (reference sequence). CDR3 length: 12 residues. CDR3 sequence: CASSVYRETQYF. CDR3 coding DNA: TGTGCCAGCAGTGTCTATCGAGAGACCCAGTACTTC.

In its sample, this clone was seen once. The chain joins TRBV11-2 to TRBJ1-1; unclear D gene. The CDR3 loop spans 16 amino acids. The V end was cut by 1 base, the J end by 3 bases, with 15 bases between. The germline gives CDR1 SGHAT, CDR2 FQNNGV. CDR3 sequence: CASSLVARTPHTEAFF. The CDR3 DNA sequence: TGTGCCAGCAGCTTAGTTGCTCGGACTCCCCACACTGAAGCTTTCTTT. Full variable domain (missing parts from reference TRBV11-2 and TRBJ1-1): EAGVAQSPRYKIIEKRQSVAFWCNPISGHATLYWYQQILGQGPKLLIQFQNNGVVDDSQLPKDRFSAERLKGVDSTLKIQPAKLEDSAVYLCASSLVARTPHTEAFFGQGTRLTVV.

J is TRBJ2-7 and V is TRBV11-2; a possible D gene is TRBD1 (5 bases). V shed 5 bases and J shed 1 base, with 21 bases lying between them. The CDR3 extends over 17 amino acids. Germline assignment: CDR1 SGHAT and CDR2 FQNNGV. The CDR3 DNA reads as TGTGCCAGCAGCCCGTCACCTCGTTGGGGCTCATCCTACGAGCAGTACTTC. Residues: CASSPSPRWGSSYEQYF. The variable domain in full, completed from reference TRBV11-2 and TRBJ2-7, reads EAGVAQSPRYKIIEKRQSVAFWCNPISGHATLYWYQQILGQGPKLLIQFQNNGVVDDSQLPKDRFSAERLKGVDSTLKIQPAKLEDSAVYLCASSPSPRWGSSYEQYFGPGTRLTVT.

J is TRBJ1-5 and V is TRBV3-1 (or the pseudogene TRBV3-2); no reliable D call. Germline V gives CDR1 LGHDT, CDR2 YNNKEL (reference sequence). CDR3 length equals 15 residues. Trimming pared 0 bases from V and 9 bases from J, leaving 15 bases between. CDR3 residues: CASSQEGGLGRPQHF. The DNA of the CDR3 is TGTGCCAGCAGCCAAGAGGGCGGGCTTGGGAGGCCCCAGCATTTT.

Concerning this clone itself: Other DNA sequences in the sample encode the same CDR3. This chain uses TRBV27 with TRBJ1-2, with D possibly being TRBD1 (6 bases). The ends were cut back, 2 bases at V and 4 bases at J, with 8 bases in the middle. Germline CDR1 is MNHEY and CDR2 is SMNVEV (reference sequence). The CDR3 spans 13 residues. CDR3 in amino acids: CASSLGQFYGYTF. Written as DNA, the CDR3 is TGTGCCAGCAGTTTAGGACAGTTCTATGGCTACACCTTC.

The chain uses TRBV19 and TRBJ1-2; D might be TRBD1 (6 bases). Per germline, CDR1 LNHDA and CDR2 SQIVND (reference sequence). This CDR3 is 15 amino acids long. The V end lost 4 bases, the J end lost 7 bases, and 19 bases lay between the germline ends. The CDR3 bases are TGTGCCAGTAGTAGCACAGGGCGCCATGATCCTGGCTACACCTTC. Amino acid sequence: CASSSTGRHDPGYTF.

The gene calls are TRBV5-4 and TRBJ1-1, with unresolved D. Trimming pared 2 bases from V and 1 base from J, leaving 12 bases between. The CDR3 covers 15 residues. Germline V CDR1 and CDR2: SGHNT, YYREEE (reference sequence). CDR3 sequence: CASSFDLTANTEAFF. CDR3 nucleotide sequence: TGTGCCAGCAGCTTCGACTTGACGGCGAACACTGAAGCTTTCTTT.